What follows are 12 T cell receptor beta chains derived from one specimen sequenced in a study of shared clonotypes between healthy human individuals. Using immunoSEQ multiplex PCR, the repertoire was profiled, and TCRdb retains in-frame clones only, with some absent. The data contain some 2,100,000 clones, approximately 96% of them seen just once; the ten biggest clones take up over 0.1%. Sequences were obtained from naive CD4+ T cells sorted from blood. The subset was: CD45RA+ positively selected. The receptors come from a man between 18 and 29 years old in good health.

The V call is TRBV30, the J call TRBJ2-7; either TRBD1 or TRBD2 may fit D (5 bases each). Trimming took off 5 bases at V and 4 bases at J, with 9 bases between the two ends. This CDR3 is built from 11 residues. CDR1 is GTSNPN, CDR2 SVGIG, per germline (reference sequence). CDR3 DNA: TGTGCCTGGGGGGGATGGTACGAGCAGTACTTC. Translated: CAWGGWYEQYF.

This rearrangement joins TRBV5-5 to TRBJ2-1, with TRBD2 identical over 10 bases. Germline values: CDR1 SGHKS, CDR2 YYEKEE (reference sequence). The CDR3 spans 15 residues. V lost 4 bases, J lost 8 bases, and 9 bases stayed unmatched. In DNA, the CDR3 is TGTGCCAGCAGCAATCTAGCGGGAGATGGAGATGAGCAGTTCTTC. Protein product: CASSNLAGDGDEQFF.

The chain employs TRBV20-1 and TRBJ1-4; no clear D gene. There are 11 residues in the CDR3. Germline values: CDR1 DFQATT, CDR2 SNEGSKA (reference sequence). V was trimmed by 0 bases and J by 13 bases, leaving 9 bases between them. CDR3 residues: CSARDYYGLFF. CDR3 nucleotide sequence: TGCAGTGCTAGAGACTACTACGGACTGTTTTTT.

The CDR3 coding sequence is TGTGCCAGCAGCTTGTACGGGACACCTACTAACTATGGCTACACCTTC. It translates to CASSLYGTPTNYGYTF. The chain carries TRBV5-4 and TRBJ1-2, with a weak D call TRBD1 (6 bases). Trimming removed 1 base from V and 0 bases from J, with 13 bases in between. Germline V gene sequence: CDR1 SGHNT, CDR2 YYREEE (reference sequence). The length of the CDR3 is 16 residues.

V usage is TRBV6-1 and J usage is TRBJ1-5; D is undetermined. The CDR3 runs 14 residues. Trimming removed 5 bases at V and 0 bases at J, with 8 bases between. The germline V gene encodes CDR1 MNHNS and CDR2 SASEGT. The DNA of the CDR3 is TGTGCCAGCAGTTGGGCGGATAGCAATCAGCCCCAGCATTTT. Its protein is CASSWADSNQPQHF.

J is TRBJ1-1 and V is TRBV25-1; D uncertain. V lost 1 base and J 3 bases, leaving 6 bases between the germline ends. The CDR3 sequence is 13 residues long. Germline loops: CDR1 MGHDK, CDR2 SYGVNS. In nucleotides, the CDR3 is TGTGCCAGCAGTGAATCACGGCACACTGAAGCTTTCTTT. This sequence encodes CASSESRHTEAFF.

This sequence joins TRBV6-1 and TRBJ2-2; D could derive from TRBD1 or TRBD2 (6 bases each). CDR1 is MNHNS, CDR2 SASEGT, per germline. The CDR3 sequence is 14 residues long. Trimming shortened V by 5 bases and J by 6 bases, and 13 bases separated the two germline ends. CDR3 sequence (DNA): TGTGCCAGCAGTTTCAGGGGAGGAGCCGGGGAGCTGTTTTTT. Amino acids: CASSFRGGAGELFF.

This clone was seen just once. CDR3 residues: CASGRGGTSYNEQFF. CDR3 nucleotide sequence: TGTGCCTCCGGGAGGGGCGGGACCTCGTACAATGAGCAGTTCTTC. The chain has TRBV11-2 and TRBJ2-1, with TRBD2 identical over 8 bases. The germline V gene encodes CDR1 SGHAT and CDR2 FQNNGV. Unmatched junction bases numbered 13, after V lost 11 bases and J lost 4 bases. The length of the CDR3 is 15 residues.

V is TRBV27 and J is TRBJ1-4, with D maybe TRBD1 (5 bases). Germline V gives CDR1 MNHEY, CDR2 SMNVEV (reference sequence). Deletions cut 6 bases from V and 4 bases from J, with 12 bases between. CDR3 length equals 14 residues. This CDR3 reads CASRGGEGNEKLFF. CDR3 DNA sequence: TGTGCCAGCAGAGGAGGGGAGGGTAATGAAAAACTGTTTTTT.

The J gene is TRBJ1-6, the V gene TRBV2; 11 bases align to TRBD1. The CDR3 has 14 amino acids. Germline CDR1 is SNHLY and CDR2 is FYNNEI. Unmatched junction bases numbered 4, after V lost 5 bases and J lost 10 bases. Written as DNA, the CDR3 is TGTGCCAGCAGTACGGGACAGGGGGTCTCACCCCTCCACTTT. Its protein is CASSTGQGVSPLHF.

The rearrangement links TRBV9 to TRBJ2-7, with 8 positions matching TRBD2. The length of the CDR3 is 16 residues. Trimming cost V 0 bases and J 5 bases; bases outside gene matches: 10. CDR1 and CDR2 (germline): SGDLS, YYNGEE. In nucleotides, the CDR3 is TGTGCCAGCAGCGTAGCTGTAGCGGGGCGCCAGAACGAGCAGTACTTC. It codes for CASSVAVAGRQNEQYF.

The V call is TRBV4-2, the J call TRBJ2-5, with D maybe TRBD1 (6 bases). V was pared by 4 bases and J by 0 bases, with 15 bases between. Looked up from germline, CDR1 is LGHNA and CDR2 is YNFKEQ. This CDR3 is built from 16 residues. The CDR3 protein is CASSPYGQSYQETQYF. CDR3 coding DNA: TGTGCCAGCAGCCCCTACGGACAGTCGTACCAAGAGACCCAGTACTTC.